The 16 T cell receptor beta chains below were found in one sample sequenced in a study of CD8 T cells in ankylosing spondylitis. TCRdb passed the 5' RACE reads through MiXCR, listing each CDR3 protein once. The sample comprises 45,000 to 65,000 distinct CDR3 sequences, 6.5% to 8% of which are singletons, and roughly 8.1% rests with the top ten. The sequencing sample was made of blood, either unsorted or a sorted T cell fraction (not recorded which). These receptors originate from a female donor with ankylosing spondylitis or in good health (not recorded which).

V and J are TRBV18 and TRBJ2-1, with D perhaps given as TRBD1 or TRBD2 (5 bases each). The ends were cut back, 5 bases at V and 5 bases at J, with 13 bases in the middle. CDR1 is KGHSH, CDR2 LQKENI, per germline. CDR3 length: 14 amino acids. CDR3 protein: CASSRGGGDNEQFF. The CDR3 nucleotides are TGTGCCAGCTCAAGAGGTGGGGGTGACAATGAGCAGTTCTTC. Using reference TRBV18 and TRBJ2-1 for the parts outside the CDR3, the full variable domain is NAGVMQNPRHLVRRRGQEARLRCSPMKGHSHVYWYRQLPEEGLKFMVYLQKENIIDESGMPKERFSAEFPKEGPSILRIQQVVRGDSAAYFCASSRGGGDNEQFFGPGTRLTVL.

This clonotype was observed at least ten times. The CDR3 nucleotides are TGCGCCAGCAGCTTGGTAGGAGGGATGGACGAGCAGTACGTC. It codes for CASSLVGGMDEQYV. V usage is TRBV5-1 and J usage is TRBJ2-7, with a possible D match to TRBD2 (6 bases). V lost 0 bases and J lost 5, with 12 bases in between. The CDR3 spans 14 residues. The germline CDR1 and CDR2 sequences are SGHRS and YFSETQ.

The table lists this clonotype with many counts. This chain connects TRBV29-1 to TRBJ2-3; a weak D match, TRBD1 (6 bases). CDR1 is SQVTM and CDR2 is ANQGSEA in the germline V gene. The CDR3 has 14 amino acids. V lost 7 bases and J 3 bases, leaving 17 bases between the germline ends. The CDR3 DNA sequence: TGCAGCGCTGAGCTGGGGCAGGGGACAGATACGCAGTATTTT. Translation: CSAELGQGTDTQYF.

The CDR3 sequence is CASSLLSPPSSGNTIYF. In DNA form, the CDR3 reads TGTGCCAGCAGCTTACTAAGTCCTCCAAGCTCTGGAAACACCATATATTTT. The chain uses TRBV7-2 and TRBJ1-3; D unclear. The V gene lost 2 bases and the J gene lost 0 bases, with 14 bases spanning the gap. This CDR3 spans 17 amino acids. Germline V gene data show CDR1 as SGHTA and CDR2 as FQGNSA.

The sample holds many counts of this clonotype. V usage is TRBV6-6 and J usage is TRBJ1-6; D remains unclear. V gave up 1 base and J gave up 14 bases, with 12 bases separating them. Germline V gives CDR1 MNHNY, CDR2 SVGAGI (reference sequence). The CDR3 spans 13 residues. In nucleotides, the CDR3 is TGTGCCAGCAGTTACTTTGGGAGTCTCACCCTCCACTTT. Its protein is CASSYFGSLTLHF.

This clonotype was seen ten or more times. The chain uses TRBV5-1 and TRBJ2-1; D might be TRBD1 (7 bases). This CDR3 contains 13 residues. The V and J ends lost 1 base and 13 bases respectively, with 15 bases between them. Germline V gene lookup returns CDR1 SGHRS and CDR2 YFSETQ. CDR3 coding DNA: TGCGCCAGCAGCTTGCGGGGGACAGCGGATCAGTTCTTC. This encodes CASSLRGTADQFF.

This clonotype was counted at least ten times. The chain combines TRBV5-6 with TRBJ1-2; D is undetermined. V shed 5 bases and J shed 8 bases, with 13 bases lying between them. Looked up from germline, CDR1 is SGHDT and CDR2 is YYEEEE. This CDR3 region has 12 residues. The CDR3 spells CASRLDQPGYTF. The CDR3 DNA reads TGTGCCAGCAGATTAGATCAGCCGGGCTACACCTTC.

This clonotype appeared many times. The genes are TRBV5-1 and TRBJ1-1, with TRBD1 identical over 10 bases. J lost 5 bases, V lost 4 bases, and 5 bases had no gene match. From germline, CDR1 is SGHRS and CDR2 YFSETQ. This CDR3 has 14 amino acids. CDR3 sequence (DNA): TGCGCCAGCAGCGATCGGACAGGGGGGACTGAAGCTTTCTTT. Its protein product is CASSDRTGGTEAFF.

This clonotype has a count of ten or more. The CDR3 DNA reads as TGTGCCAGCATACGTGGGGGGGCCCCCGGGGAGCTGTTTTTT. Residues: CASIRGGAPGELFF. The V and J genes are TRBV12-3 or TRBV12-4 and TRBJ2-2, with D maybe TRBD2 (7 bases). This CDR3 is built from 14 residues. Trimming removed 7 bases at V and 6 bases at J, with 15 bases between.

This clonotype showed up many times. The CDR3 DNA reads TGTGCCAGCAGTTTAGGGGTGTCCGGGGCAGATACGCAGTATTTT. The encoded protein is CASSLGVSGADTQYF. The rearrangement joins TRBV12-3 or TRBV12-4 to TRBJ2-3; D might be TRBD2 (5 bases). This CDR3 contains 15 residues. Trimming cost V 1 base and J 4 bases, with 12 bases left between them.

The sample holds many counts of this clonotype. The rearrangement joins TRBV6-5 to TRBJ2-1, with D perhaps assigned TRBD1 or TRBD2 (6 bases each). CDR3 length: 16 amino acids. The germline V and J ends were trimmed by 0 bases and 5 bases, with 14 bases remaining between them. CDR1 is MNHEY, CDR2 SVGAGI, per germline. CDR3 sequence (DNA): TGTGCCAGCAGTTACTCGATTGGAGGGGGGAACAATGAGCAGTTCTTC. It encodes CASSYSIGGGNNEQFF.

This clonotype is medium-sized within its sample. The V and J genes are TRBV5-1 and TRBJ1-1; D unresolved. CDR3 length equals 13 residues. CDR1 is SGHRS and CDR2 is YFSETQ in the germline V gene. Between the trimmed V and J ends, which lost 0 bases and 10 bases, there was a span of 13 bases. In DNA form, the CDR3 reads TGCGCCAGCAGCTTGGCTAGAAACCAGGTAGCTTTCTTT. Amino acid sequence: CASSLARNQVAFF.

In this sample, this clonotype turned up many times. The chain links TRBV7-6 to TRBJ1-1, with 9 bases aligning to TRBD1. After removal of 5 bases from V and 2 bases from J, the junction contained 6 bases not matched to a gene. Looked up from germline, CDR1 is SGHVS and CDR2 is FNYEAQ. The CDR3 has 15 residues. CDR3 DNA sequence: TGTGCCAGCAGCCAGACAGGGGGATTAAACACTGAAGCTTTCTTT. Translating gives CASSQTGGLNTEAFF.

This clonotype was observed many times. This chain uses TRBV6-5 with TRBJ2-7; the match to TRBD1 covers 7 bases. The CDR3 consists of 14 residues. CDR1 and CDR2 from the germline V gene are MNHEY and SVGAGI. J was trimmed by 1 base and V by 0 bases; bases with no gene match: 0. The CDR3 region is CASSYSGQSYEQYF. The CDR3 DNA reads TGTGCCAGCAGTTACTCGGGACAGTCCTACGAGCAGTACTTC.

The chain joins TRBV18 to TRBJ2-7, with 9 nucleotides matching TRBD1. From germline, CDR1 is KGHSH and CDR2 LQKENI. V lost 8 bases and J lost 5; bases outside the gene matches: 4. The CDR3 loop spans 12 amino acids. As DNA, the CDR3 is TGTGCCAGCCACAGGGGGCAACACGAGCAGTACTTC. Its translation: CASHRGQHEQYF.

This clonotype has at least ten counts. The chain carries TRBV5-1 and TRBJ1-4, with 10 bases lining up with TRBD1. The CDR3 consists of 15 residues. With V trimmed by 3 bases and J by 6 bases, 5 bases remained unmatched. CDR1 and CDR2 (germline): SGHRS, YFSETQ. For the CDR3, the DNA is TGCGCCAGCAGCTGGACCGGGACAGGGGATGAAAAACTGTTTTTT. Amino acid sequence: CASSWTGTGDEKLFF. Looking up the rest from reference TRBV5-1 and TRBJ1-4 gives the full variable domain: KAGVTQTPRYLIKTRGQQVTLSCSPISGHRSVSWYQQTPGQGLQFLFEYFSETQRNKGNFPGRFSGRQFSNSRSEMNVSTLELGDSALYLCASSWTGTGDEKLFFGSGTQLSVL.